Below are 31 T cell receptor beta chains sequenced from a single sample in a study of blood T cell repertoires in COVID-19. Using immunoSEQ multiplex PCR, the repertoire was profiled, and TCRdb retains in-frame clones only, with some absent. Of 85,000 to 120,000 clones in the sample, around four fifths were seen once. Source material: peripheral blood. These receptors came from a man in his sixties with active or convalescent COVID-19.

This chain connects TRBV5-1 to TRBJ2-1; 13 bases match TRBD2. The CDR3 spans 16 residues. Germline lookup yields CDR1 SGHRS and CDR2 YFSETQ. The ends lost 2 bases at V and 5 bases at J; junction bases unmatched: 4. The CDR3 here is CASSLLAGGVDNEQFF. DNA for the CDR3: TGCGCCAGCAGCTTACTAGCGGGAGGGGTCGACAATGAGCAGTTCTTC.

This rearrangement joins TRBV10-2 to TRBJ1-5, with TRBD1 as a possible D gene (6 bases). The CDR3 loop spans 16 amino acids. Trimming pared 8 bases from V and 7 bases from J, leaving 24 bases between. Germline V CDR1 and CDR2: WSHSY, SAAADI. The DNA of the CDR3 is TGCGCCAGCGATCCGGGCACACGCAGGGGAAGCCAGCCCCAGCATTTT. It specifies CASDPGTRRGSQPQHF.

The chain couples TRBV7-8 to TRBJ1-3; TRBD1 is a possible D gene (5 bases). The CDR3 length is 13 residues. Germline CDR1 reads SGHVS; CDR2 reads FQNEAQ. V shed 5 bases and J shed 9 bases, with 14 bases lying between them. DNA for the CDR3: TGTGCCAGCAGCCTAGGCCCCGGGGGCACCATATATTTT. It yields the protein CASSLGPGGTIYF.

This clone showed up just once. The V gene is TRBV28, the J gene TRBJ2-1; the D gene is possibly TRBD2 (6 bases). This CDR3 contains 11 residues. The germline V gene has CDR1 MDHEN and CDR2 SYDVKM. The germline V and J ends were trimmed by 8 bases and 7 bases, with 9 bases remaining between them. Here the CDR3 DNA reads TGTGCCAGCCGCCGGGAGAATGAGCAGTTCTTC. The encoded protein is CASRRENEQFF.

V usage is TRBV21-1 and J usage is TRBJ1-6; the D call TRBD1 from the table was never checked on the DNA. TRBV21-1 is recorded as a pseudogene. This CDR3 comprises 17 residues. CDR3 sequence: CASSKVGTGKRDSPLHF. CDR3 nucleotides: TGTGCCAGCAGCAAAGTCGGGACAGGGAAGAGGGATTCACCCCTCCACTTT.

This sequence joins TRBV6-1 and TRBJ2-5; no clear D gene. This CDR3 is built from 14 residues. The V end lost 3 bases, the J end lost 5 bases, and 13 bases lay between the germline ends. CDR1 MNHNS and CDR2 SASEGT come from the germline V gene. The CDR3 sequence: CASSENRGLETQYF. The DNA of the CDR3 is TGTGCCAGCAGTGAGAACCGTGGGCTTGAGACCCAGTACTTC.

Only a few counts were recorded for this clone. The chain combines TRBV2 with TRBJ2-3, with 7 bases identical to TRBD2. Germline lookup yields CDR1 SNHLY and CDR2 FYNNEI. Losses at the gene ends were 4 bases for V and 0 bases for J; bases not matched to a gene: 1. The length of the CDR3 is 14 residues. The CDR3, as DNA: TGTGCCAGCAGTGCTAGCGGAAGCACAGATACGCAGTATTTT. Translating it yields CASSASGSTDTQYF.

The chain recombines TRBV15 with TRBJ1-2; 9 bases line up with TRBD1. CDR3 size: 13 residues. V trimming: 3 bases; J trimming: 6 bases; junction bases outside the gene matches: 2. Germline CDR1 reads LNHNV; CDR2 reads YYDKDF (reference sequence). CDR3 nucleotides: TGTGCCACCAGCAGCCGGACAGGGGATGGCTACACCTTC. It translates to CATSSRTGDGYTF.

The chain links TRBV6-5 to TRBJ1-1, with D maybe TRBD1 (6 bases). Germline V lookup: CDR1 MNHEY, CDR2 SVGAGI. This CDR3 spans 14 amino acids. Trimming removed 4 bases at V and 1 base at J, with 10 bases between. The CDR3 sequence is CASSFGRGNTEAFF. The CDR3 nucleotides read TGTGCCAGCAGTTTCGGCAGGGGGAACACTGAAGCTTTCTTT.

The chain uses TRBV7-2 and TRBJ2-3, with 8 nucleotides matching TRBD1. J gave up 3 bases and V 7 bases, and 6 bases lay outside the gene matches. This CDR3 spans 14 amino acids. In germline, CDR1 is SGHTA, CDR2 FQGNSA. DNA of the CDR3: TGTGCCAGCAAAAACAGGGGGAGTACAGATACGCAGTATTTT. Translation gives CASKNRGSTDTQYF. The full variable domain, in which reference TRBV7-2 and TRBJ2-3 provide the parts outside the CDR3, is GAGVSQSPSNKVTEKGKDVELRCDPISGHTALYWYRQSLGQGLEFLIYFQGNSAPDKSGLPSDRFSAERTGGSVSTLTIQRTQQEDSAVYLCASKNRGSTDTQYFGPGTRLTVL.

Concerning this clone itself: Within the sample, other DNA sequences also encode this same CDR3. The J gene is TRBJ2-1, the V gene TRBV10-3; 9 bases line up with TRBD2. CDR3 length: 15 amino acids. V trimming: 6 bases; J trimming: 1 base; junction bases outside the gene matches: 4. Germline CDR1 is ENHRY and CDR2 is SYGVKD. Here the CDR3 reads CAISDSGGSYNEQFF. In nucleotides, the CDR3 is TGTGCCATCAGCGATAGCGGGGGATCCTACAATGAGCAGTTCTTC.

This chain connects TRBV5-4 to TRBJ2-1, with TRBD2 identical over 14 bases. Germline V gene lookup returns CDR1 SGHNT and CDR2 YYREEE (reference sequence). The CDR3 covers 16 residues. The ends lost 3 bases at V and 6 bases at J; junction bases unmatched: 5. The CDR3 nucleotides are TGTGCCAGCAGCTCGGGACTAGCGGGAGCTTTCAATGAGCAGTTCTTC. Translating it yields CASSSGLAGAFNEQFF.

The CDR3 DNA reads as TGCGCCAGCAGCTTGGGGCAGGGGAGCACAGATACGCAGTATTTT. This codes for CASSLGQGSTDTQYF. The chain links TRBV5-1 to TRBJ2-3; possible D gene TRBD1, 6 bases. With 0 bases removed from V and 0 bases from J, the gap between germline ends came to 8 bases. CDR3 size: 15 residues. Germline V CDR1 and CDR2: SGHRS, YFSETQ.

Only one count was recorded for this clone. The V and J genes are TRBV5-1 and TRBJ2-1; TRBD1 might be the D (6 bases). The CDR3 covers 14 residues. Trimming pared 2 bases from V and 8 bases from J, leaving 14 bases between. Germline loops: CDR1 SGHRS, CDR2 YFSETQ. The CDR3, as DNA: TGCGCCAGCAGCTTTTTGCTGGACAGCCATGAGCAGTTCTTC. This encodes CASSFLLDSHEQFF.

The chain combines TRBV2 with TRBJ1-2; no clear D gene. This CDR3 comprises 14 residues. Germline V gene data show CDR1 as SNHLY and CDR2 as FYNNEI. The V end was cut by 3 bases, the J end by 8 bases, with 16 bases between. The CDR3 DNA follows: TGTGCCAGCAGTGACCCCGTCAGAGGGTCGGGCTACACCTTC. Translation gives CASSDPVRGSGYTF.

The chain employs TRBV19 and TRBJ2-1, with D maybe TRBD2 (5 bases). This CDR3 spans 14 amino acids. Per the germline V gene, CDR1 is LNHDA and CDR2 is SQIVND (reference sequence). V lost 8 bases and J 0 bases, leaving 11 bases between the germline ends. The CDR3: CASLGTSSYNEQFF. Written as DNA, the CDR3 is TGTGCCAGTCTCGGAACTAGCTCCTACAATGAGCAGTTCTTC.

This chain links TRBV5-1 with TRBJ1-2, with D perhaps TRBD1 (5 bases). Germline V gene lookup returns CDR1 SGHRS and CDR2 YFSETQ. Trimming pared 2 bases from V and 6 bases from J, leaving 14 bases between. This CDR3 region has 14 residues. This CDR3 reads CASSLGGDWNGYTF. The CDR3 nucleotides read TGCGCCAGCAGCTTAGGAGGGGATTGGAATGGCTACACCTTC.

This clone occurred once. The CDR3 reads CASSPVWSGNTIYF. In nucleotides, the CDR3 is TGTGCCAGCAGCCCGGTCTGGTCTGGAAACACCATATATTTT. The chain uses TRBV6-5 and TRBJ1-3, with unresolved D. The CDR3 loop spans 14 amino acids. The germline gives CDR1 MNHEY, CDR2 SVGAGI. V was trimmed by 6 bases and J by 1 base, leaving 10 bases between them.

This sequence joins TRBV19 and TRBJ2-3, with D unclear. This CDR3 spans 13 amino acids. Trimming removed 3 bases at V and 2 bases at J, with 6 bases between. The germline V gene encodes CDR1 LNHDA and CDR2 SQIVND (reference sequence). The CDR3 is CASSIIPTDTQYF. The CDR3 DNA is TGTGCCAGTAGTATCATCCCCACAGATACGCAGTATTTT.

The rearrangement joins TRBV6-6 to TRBJ1-5; D perhaps matches TRBD1 (5 bases). The CDR3 is made up of 15 amino acids. Trimming removed 0 bases at V and 3 bases at J, with 9 bases between. CDR1 MNHNY and CDR2 SVGAGI come from the germline V gene (reference sequence). The CDR3 loop reads CASSYSGGDNQPQHF. CDR3 DNA sequence: TGTGCCAGCAGTTACTCCGGGGGTGACAATCAGCCCCAGCATTTT.

This chain uses TRBV27 with TRBJ2-3; 8 bases are a match to TRBD2. The junction had 4 bases not matched to a gene; V was cut back by 2 bases and J by 3 bases. The CDR3 has 15 amino acids. Germline-derived CDR1 and CDR2 are MNHEY and SMNVEV (reference sequence). As DNA, the CDR3 is TGTGCCAGCAGTTTAGAGCGGGAGTGGACAGATACGCAGTATTTT. This gives the protein CASSLEREWTDTQYF.

V usage is TRBV7-8 and J usage is TRBJ2-5; the match to TRBD1 covers 8 bases. Germline CDR1 is SGHVS and CDR2 is FQNEAQ. This CDR3 has 14 amino acids. V lost 5 bases to trimming and J lost 2 bases; unmatched junction nucleotides: 4. CDR3 amino acids: CASSHRDRQETQYF. For the CDR3, the DNA is TGTGCCAGCAGCCACCGGGACAGGCAAGAGACCCAGTACTTC.

The rearrangement links TRBV11-3 to TRBJ1-1, with unresolved D. The CDR3 runs 13 residues. CDR1 is SGHNT, CDR2 YENEEA, per germline. The ends were cut back, 4 bases at V and 5 bases at J, with 11 bases in the middle. The CDR3 coding sequence is TGTGCCAGCAGCTCCCCCGGGGTAACTGAAGCTTTCTTT. Residues: CASSSPGVTEAFF.

V is TRBV29-1 and J is TRBJ1-1, with 8 positions matching TRBD1. In germline, CDR1 is SQVTM, CDR2 ANQGSEA. The J segment lost 1 base and the V segment lost 5 bases, leaving 6 bases of the junction unmatched. The CDR3 contains 14 residues. DNA for the CDR3: TGCAGCGTTCTGGACAGGGTGGCGAACACTGAAGCTTTCTTT. It encodes CSVLDRVANTEAFF.

The V and J genes are TRBV7-2 and TRBJ2-3; possibly TRBD2 for D (6 bases). Per germline, CDR1 SGHTA and CDR2 FQGNSA. V was shortened by 5 bases and J by 2 bases, with 11 bases between the two germline ends. This CDR3 spans 14 amino acids. CDR3 amino acids: CASSPGGSTDTQYF. In DNA, the CDR3 is TGTGCCAGCAGCCCCGGGGGTTCCACAGATACGCAGTATTTT. Complete variable domain (other parts from reference TRBV7-2 and TRBJ2-3): GAGVSQSPSNKVTEKGKDVELRCDPISGHTALYWYRQSLGQGLEFLIYFQGNSAPDKSGLPSDRFSAERTGGSVSTLTIQRTQQEDSAVYLCASSPGGSTDTQYFGPGTRLTVL.

This rearrangement joins TRBV5-4 to TRBJ2-3; D is possibly TRBD2 (5 bases). Trimming removed 1 base from V and 0 bases from J, with 9 bases in between. CDR1 SGHNT and CDR2 YYREEE come from the germline V gene (reference sequence). The CDR3 length is 15 residues. The CDR3 DNA is TGTGCCAGCAGCTTGCAAGCGGTGAGCACAGATACGCAGTATTTT. This encodes CASSLQAVSTDTQYF.

The genes are TRBV7-3 and TRBJ2-1; D possibly corresponds to TRBD2 (6 bases). V was trimmed by 1 base and J by 5 bases, leaving 12 bases between them. The CDR3 consists of 15 residues. CDR1 is SGHTA and CDR2 is FQGTGA in the germline V gene. The CDR3 DNA sequence: TGTGCCAGCAGCTTAAGCGGACTACCCCACAATGAGCAGTTCTTC. Translated: CASSLSGLPHNEQFF. The full variable domain, completed using reference TRBV7-3 and TRBJ2-1, is GAGVSQTPSNKVTEKGKYVELRCDPISGHTALYWYRQSLGQGPEFLIYFQGTGAADDSGLPNDRFFAVRPEGSVSTLKIQRTERGDSAVYLCASSLSGLPHNEQFFGPGTRLTVL.

The chain joins TRBV19 to TRBJ1-1; unclear D gene. Per the germline V gene, CDR1 is LNHDA and CDR2 is SQIVND (reference sequence). Deletions cut 7 bases from V and 6 bases from J, with 15 bases between. The CDR3 loop spans 13 amino acids. Here the CDR3 DNA reads TGTGCCAGTACGTCCCTCGGGAGCTCTGAAGCTTTCTTT. As protein: CASTSLGSSEAFF.

This clone was seen more than once but under ten times. The chain is built from TRBV6-5 and TRBJ1-6, with 9 bases identical to TRBD1. Germline V gene sequence: CDR1 MNHEY, CDR2 SVGAGI. V was clipped by 0 bases and J by 11 bases; unmatched bases: 5. The CDR3 contains 15 residues. CDR3 residues: CASSYSGTGQAPLHF. The CDR3 coding sequence is TGTGCCAGCAGTTACTCCGGGACAGGGCAAGCACCCCTCCACTTT.

This clone has at least ten counts. In nucleotides, the CDR3 is TGCGCCAGCAGCTCGTTAGGACTAGCGGTGAACAATGAGCAGTTCTTC. Amino acids: CASSSLGLAVNNEQFF. The rearrangement links TRBV5-1 to TRBJ2-1; TRBD2 agrees at 10 bases. With V trimmed by 3 bases and J by 5 bases, 8 bases remained unmatched. The CDR3 runs to 16 residues. Germline V gene data show CDR1 as SGHRS and CDR2 as YFSETQ.

The chain employs TRBV18 and TRBJ2-7; 9 positions match TRBD1. In germline, CDR1 is KGHSH, CDR2 LQKENI. This CDR3 has 13 residues. Germline trimming cut 5 bases from V and 7 bases from J; bases unmatched to any gene: 6. The CDR3 sequence: CASSGTGPEEQYF. CDR3 DNA sequence: TGTGCCAGCTCAGGGACAGGGCCGGAGGAGCAGTACTTC.